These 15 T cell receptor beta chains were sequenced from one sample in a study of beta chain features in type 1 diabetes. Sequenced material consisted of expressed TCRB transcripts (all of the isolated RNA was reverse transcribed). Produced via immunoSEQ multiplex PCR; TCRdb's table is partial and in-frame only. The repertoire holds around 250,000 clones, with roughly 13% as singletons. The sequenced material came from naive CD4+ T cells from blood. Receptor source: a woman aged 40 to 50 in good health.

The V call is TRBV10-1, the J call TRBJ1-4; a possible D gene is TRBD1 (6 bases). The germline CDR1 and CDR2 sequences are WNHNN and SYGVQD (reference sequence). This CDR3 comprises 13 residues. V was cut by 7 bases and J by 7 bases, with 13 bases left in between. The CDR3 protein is CASTTGGGEKLFF. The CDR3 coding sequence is TGCGCCAGCACTACGGGAGGGGGTGAAAAACTGTTTTTT.

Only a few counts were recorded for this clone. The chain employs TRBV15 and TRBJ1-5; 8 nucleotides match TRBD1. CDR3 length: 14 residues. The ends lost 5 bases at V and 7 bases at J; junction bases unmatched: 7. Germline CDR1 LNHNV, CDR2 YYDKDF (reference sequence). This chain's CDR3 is CATSQTGEGQPQHF. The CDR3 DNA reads TGTGCCACCAGCCAGACAGGGGAGGGCCAGCCCCAGCATTTT.

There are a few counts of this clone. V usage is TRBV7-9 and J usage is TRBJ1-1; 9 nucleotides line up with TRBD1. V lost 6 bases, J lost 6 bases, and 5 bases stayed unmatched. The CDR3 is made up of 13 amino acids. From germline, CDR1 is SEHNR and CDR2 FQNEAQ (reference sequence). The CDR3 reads CASSLTGGPEAFF. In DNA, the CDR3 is TGTGCCAGCAGTTTGACAGGGGGTCCTGAAGCTTTCTTT.

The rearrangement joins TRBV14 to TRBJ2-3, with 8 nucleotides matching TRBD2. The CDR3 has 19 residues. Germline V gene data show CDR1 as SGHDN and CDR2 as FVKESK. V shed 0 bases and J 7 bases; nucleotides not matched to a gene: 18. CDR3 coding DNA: TGTGCCAGCAGCCAAGACCACCCCTTAGCGGGGCATGGACTGCATACGCAGTATTTT. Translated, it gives CASSQDHPLAGHGLHTQYF.

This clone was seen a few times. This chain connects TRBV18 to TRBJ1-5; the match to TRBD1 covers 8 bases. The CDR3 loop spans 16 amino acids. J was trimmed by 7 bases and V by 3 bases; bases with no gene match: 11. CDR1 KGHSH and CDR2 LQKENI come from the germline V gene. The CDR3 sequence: CASSPLGQGARQPQHF. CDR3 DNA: TGTGCCAGCTCACCGCTTGGGCAGGGGGCGCGGCAGCCCCAGCATTTT.

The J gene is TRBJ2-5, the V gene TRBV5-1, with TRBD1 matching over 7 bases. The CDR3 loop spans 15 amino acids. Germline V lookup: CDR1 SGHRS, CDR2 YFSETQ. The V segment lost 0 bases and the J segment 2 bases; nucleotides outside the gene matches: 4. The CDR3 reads CASSLVTGEQETQYF. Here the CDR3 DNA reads TGCGCCAGCAGCTTGGTCACAGGGGAACAAGAGACCCAGTACTTC.

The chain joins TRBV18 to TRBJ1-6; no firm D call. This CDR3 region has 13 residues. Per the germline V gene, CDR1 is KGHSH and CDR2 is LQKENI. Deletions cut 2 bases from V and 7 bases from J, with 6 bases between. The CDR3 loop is CASSPGENSPLHF. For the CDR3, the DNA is TGTGCCAGCTCACCAGGGGAGAATTCACCCCTCCACTTT.

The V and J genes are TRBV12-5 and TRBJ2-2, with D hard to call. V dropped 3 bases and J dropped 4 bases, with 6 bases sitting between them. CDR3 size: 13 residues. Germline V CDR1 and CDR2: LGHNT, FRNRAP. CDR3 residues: CASGFRGTGELFF. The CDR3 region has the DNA TGTGCTAGTGGTTTCCGCGGCACCGGGGAGCTGTTTTTT.

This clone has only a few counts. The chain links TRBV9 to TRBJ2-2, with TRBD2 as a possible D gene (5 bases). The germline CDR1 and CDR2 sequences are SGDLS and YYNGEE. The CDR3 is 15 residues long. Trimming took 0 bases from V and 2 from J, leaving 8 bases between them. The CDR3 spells CASSVGGRNTGELFF. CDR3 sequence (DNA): TGTGCCAGCAGCGTAGGCGGGCGCAACACCGGGGAGCTGTTTTTT.

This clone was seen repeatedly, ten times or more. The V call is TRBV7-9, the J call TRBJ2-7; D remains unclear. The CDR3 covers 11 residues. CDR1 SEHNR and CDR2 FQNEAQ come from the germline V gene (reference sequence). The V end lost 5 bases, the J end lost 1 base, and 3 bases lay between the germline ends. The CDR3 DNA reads TGTGCCAGCAGCCGTTCCTACGAGCAGTACTTC. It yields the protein CASSRSYEQYF.

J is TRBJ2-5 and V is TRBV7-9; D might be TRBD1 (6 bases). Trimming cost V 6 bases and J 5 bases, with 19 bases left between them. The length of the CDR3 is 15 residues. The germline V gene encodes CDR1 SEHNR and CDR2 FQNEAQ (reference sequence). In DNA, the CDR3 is TGTGCCAGCAGTACCATGACAGGAGCAAGGGAGACCCAGTACTTC. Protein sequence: CASSTMTGARETQYF.

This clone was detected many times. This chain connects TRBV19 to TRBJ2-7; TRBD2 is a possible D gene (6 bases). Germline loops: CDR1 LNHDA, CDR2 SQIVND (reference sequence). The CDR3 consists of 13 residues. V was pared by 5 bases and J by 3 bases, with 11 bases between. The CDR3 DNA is TGTGCCAGTAGTCTGCGGAGGGACTACGAGCAGTACTTC. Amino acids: CASSLRRDYEQYF.

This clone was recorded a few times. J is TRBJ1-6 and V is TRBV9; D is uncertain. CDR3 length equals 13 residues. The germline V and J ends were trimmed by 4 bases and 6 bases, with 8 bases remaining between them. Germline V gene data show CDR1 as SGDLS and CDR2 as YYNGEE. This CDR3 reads CASSPSRNSPLHF. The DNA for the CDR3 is TGTGCCAGCAGCCCTAGTCGTAATTCACCCCTCCACTTT.

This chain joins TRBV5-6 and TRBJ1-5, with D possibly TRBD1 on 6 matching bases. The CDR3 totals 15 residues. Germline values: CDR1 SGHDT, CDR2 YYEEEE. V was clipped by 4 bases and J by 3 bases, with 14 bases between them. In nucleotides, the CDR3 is TGTGCCAGCAGCAGGCGTGGACAGTTCAATCAGCCCCAGCATTTT. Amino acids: CASSRRGQFNQPQHF.

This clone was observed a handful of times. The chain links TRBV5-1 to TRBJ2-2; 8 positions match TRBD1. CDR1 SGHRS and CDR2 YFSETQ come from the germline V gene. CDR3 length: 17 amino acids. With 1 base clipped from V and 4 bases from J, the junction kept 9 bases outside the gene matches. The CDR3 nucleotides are TGCGCCAGCAGCTTGTTAATCCAGGGGGCGCGCACCGGGGAGCTGTTTTTT. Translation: CASSLLIQGARTGELFF. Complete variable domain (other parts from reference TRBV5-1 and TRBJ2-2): KAGVTQTPRYLIKTRGQQVTLSCSPISGHRSVSWYQQTPGQGLQFLFEYFSETQRNKGNFPGRFSGRQFSNSRSEMNVSTLELGDSALYLCASSLLIQGARTGELFFGEGSRLTVL.